The 32 T cell receptor beta chains given below trace back to one sample, sequenced in a study of long-term antiretroviral therapy in people with HIV. At survey level, the immunoSEQ assay was run in its v3.0 version. TCRdb's copy holds only in-frame clones and misses some; the assay was immunoSEQ multiplex PCR. The sample has 15,000 to 20,000 clones; approximately 84% are singletons. The material sequenced was unsorted PBMCs, taken 0.9 years after starting antiretroviral therapy. These receptor sequences come from a man aged 18 to 35 with HIV.

This clone ranks as medium-sized. The chain carries TRBV5-6 and TRBJ2-1; 9 bases fit TRBD1. Germline V gene lookup returns CDR1 SGHDT and CDR2 YYEEEE. V gave up 4 bases and J gave up 2 bases; unmatched junction bases: 4. CDR3 length: 15 residues. CDR3 coding DNA: TGTGCCAGCAGCATGGGGGACAGGGCCTACAATGAGCAGTTCTTC. It translates to CASSMGDRAYNEQFF.

The chain is built from TRBV10-1 and TRBJ2-5; D may match TRBD1 or TRBD2 (5 bases each). CDR1 and CDR2 from the germline V gene are WNHNN and SYGVQD (reference sequence). With 0 bases removed from V and 5 bases from J, the gap between germline ends came to 10 bases. CDR3 size: 14 residues. CDR3 sequence reads: CASSESRDGETQYF. The CDR3 DNA follows: TGCGCCAGCAGTGAGTCCAGGGACGGGGAGACCCAGTACTTC.

Turning to this clone: A junction end diverges from the germline sequence, so it may reflect a read error. The chain combines TRBV7-7 with TRBJ2-1; D is possibly TRBD2 (6 bases). CDR3 length: 15 residues. Looked up from germline, CDR1 is SSHAT and CDR2 is FNYEAQ (reference sequence). The CDR3, as DNA: TGTGCTAGCAGCCTCGGTTATGGCGGGGAGAATGAGCAGTTCTTC. Protein: CASSLGYGGENEQFF.

V is TRBV9 and J is TRBJ2-1; D unclear. The V end was cut by 3 bases, the J end by 6 bases, with 13 bases between. Per germline, CDR1 SGDLS and CDR2 YYNGEE. The CDR3 runs 14 residues. CDR3 loop: CASSALLGSNEQFF. As DNA, the CDR3 is TGTGCCAGCAGCGCCCTTCTAGGAAGCAATGAGCAGTTCTTC.

Concerning this clone itself: At one boundary the junction diverges from the germline segment, which might be a read error. This chain uses TRBV18 with TRBJ1-5; D remains ambiguous. This CDR3 comprises 14 residues. The germline gives CDR1 KGHSH, CDR2 LQKENI. The CDR3 sequence: CASSPADSDQPQHF. The CDR3 DNA reads TGTGCCAGCTCACCAGCGGATAGCGATCAGCCCCAGCATTTT.

This chain connects TRBV7-2 to TRBJ2-7; a possible D gene is TRBD2 (6 bases). Germline assignment: CDR1 SGHTA and CDR2 FQGNSA. This CDR3 comprises 15 residues. Trimming removed 5 bases at V and 4 bases at J, with 18 bases between. In DNA form, the CDR3 reads TGTGCCAGCAGCCAACCGGGGGATTCCTTTTACGAGCAGTACTTC. This sequence encodes CASSQPGDSFYEQYF. Full variable domain (missing parts from reference TRBV7-2 and TRBJ2-7): GAGVSQSPSNKVTEKGKDVELRCDPISGHTALYWYRQSLGQGLEFLIYFQGNSAPDKSGLPSDRFSAERTGGSVSTLTIQRTQQEDSAVYLCASSQPGDSFYEQYFGPGTRLTVT.

The chain has TRBV4-1 and TRBJ1-4; no definite D call. Trimming cost V 2 bases and J 5 bases, with 12 bases left between them. Per germline, CDR1 MGHRA and CDR2 YSYEKL. The CDR3 is 15 amino acids. CDR3 sequence (DNA): TGCGCCAGCAGCCAAAGGGAGCCAGAGAATGAAAAACTGTTTTTT. Protein: CASSQREPENEKLFF.

This clone was detected only once. The chain recombines TRBV5-1 with TRBJ2-3; perhaps D is TRBD1 or TRBD2 (5 bases each). This CDR3 has 15 residues. The V gene lost 2 bases and the J gene lost 4 bases, with 14 bases spanning the gap. Per the germline V gene, CDR1 is SGHRS and CDR2 is YFSETQ. The CDR3 DNA is TGCGCCAGCAGCTTTGGGGCGGGCGGCCCAGATACGCAGTATTTT. Protein: CASSFGAGGPDTQYF.

This clone was picked up one time. The chain recombines TRBV4-2 with TRBJ2-2; 9 nucleotides line up with TRBD1. J gave up 0 bases and V 1 base, and 0 bases lay outside the gene matches. Germline assignment: CDR1 LGHNA and CDR2 YNFKEQ. The CDR3 length is 16 residues. CDR3 in amino acids: CASSQGTGANTGELFF. The CDR3 DNA sequence: TGTGCCAGCAGCCAAGGGACAGGGGCGAACACCGGGGAGCTGTTTTTT.

This clone occurred a few times. The chain uses TRBV11-2 and TRBJ2-7; D perhaps matches TRBD1 (6 bases). The CDR3 runs to 14 residues. V dropped 5 bases and J dropped 0 bases, with 11 bases sitting between them. Per germline, CDR1 SGHAT and CDR2 FQNNGV. As DNA, the CDR3 is TGTGCCAGCAGCCCTCCGACAGGCTCCTACGAGCAGTACTTC. Translating it yields CASSPPTGSYEQYF.

The chain carries TRBV7-2 and TRBJ2-5; D possibly corresponds to TRBD2 (6 bases). V shed 2 bases and J shed 5 bases, with 9 bases lying between them. The germline V gene has CDR1 SGHTA and CDR2 FQGNSA. The CDR3 has 13 residues. The CDR3 region is CASSLMGRETQYF. In DNA form, the CDR3 reads TGTGCCAGCAGCTTAATGGGGAGGGAGACCCAGTACTTC. Drawing the rest from reference TRBV7-2 and TRBJ2-5, the complete variable domain is GAGVSQSPSNKVTEKGKDVELRCDPISGHTALYWYRQSLGQGLEFLIYFQGNSAPDKSGLPSDRFSAERTGGSVSTLTIQRTQQEDSAVYLCASSLMGRETQYFGPGTRLLVL.

The chain has TRBV2 and TRBJ2-3; D is unresolved. The germline V gene encodes CDR1 SNHLY and CDR2 FYNNEI. Trimming took off 6 bases at V and 4 bases at J, with 17 bases between the two ends. The CDR3 consists of 15 residues. CDR3 sequence reads: CASRVLGLLSDTQYF. In DNA form, the CDR3 reads TGTGCCAGCAGAGTTCTTGGCCTTCTCTCAGATACGCAGTATTTT.

This rearrangement joins TRBV5-1 to TRBJ2-2; 9 nucleotides line up with TRBD2. Trimming at V came to 4 bases and at J to 1 base, leaving 5 bases not matched to a gene. The CDR3 has 16 residues. CDR1 is SGHRS and CDR2 is YFSETQ in the germline V gene. CDR3 protein: CASSLTSGRNTGELFF. Here the CDR3 DNA reads TGCGCCAGCAGCCTTACTAGCGGGCGGAACACCGGGGAGCTGTTTTTT.

The table lists this clone with a few counts. This rearrangement joins TRBV20-1 to TRBJ1-2; the D is unclear. Germline values: CDR1 DFQATT, CDR2 SNEGSKA (reference sequence). Trimming left V 7 bases short and J 8 bases short, with 8 bases between. This CDR3 has 9 amino acids. The CDR3 spells CSGPSGYTF. CDR3 sequence (DNA): TGCAGTGGTCCGTCGGGCTACACCTTC.

The chain uses TRBV7-6 and TRBJ1-3; D is perhaps TRBD1 (6 bases). Germline V gives CDR1 SGHVS, CDR2 FNYEAQ. V was trimmed by 1 base and J by 4 bases, leaving 17 bases between them. The CDR3 runs 17 residues. Here the CDR3 reads CASSLDTTGESGNTIYF. CDR3 nucleotide sequence: TGTGCCAGCAGCTTAGATACGACAGGAGAGTCCGGAAACACCATATATTTT.

CDR3 coding DNA: TGTGCCAGCAGTTTACAGGGTGGAACTGAAGCTTTCTTT. It yields the protein CASSLQGGTEAFF. V and J are TRBV27 and TRBJ1-1; the D gene is possibly TRBD1 (5 bases). The V gene's germline CDR1 is MNHEY and CDR2 SMNVEV (reference sequence). V lost 2 bases, J lost 5 bases, and 9 bases lay in between. The CDR3 is made up of 13 amino acids.

The V gene is TRBV7-9, the J gene TRBJ2-3; D might be TRBD1 (6 bases). Between the trimmed V and J ends, which lost 0 bases and 3 bases, there was a span of 7 bases. This CDR3 region has 14 residues. The germline V gene has CDR1 SEHNR and CDR2 FQNEAQ (reference sequence). The CDR3 region is CASSLAGATDTQYF. The CDR3 DNA follows: TGTGCCAGCAGCTTAGCGGGGGCTACAGATACGCAGTATTTT.

This clone is a singleton in its sample. The chain combines TRBV6-5 with TRBJ1-1; D gene unclear. From germline, CDR1 is MNHEY and CDR2 SVGAGI. V lost 0 bases, J lost 6 bases, and 11 bases lay in between. The CDR3 covers 14 residues. DNA for the CDR3: TGTGCCAGCAGTTACTCTGGGGTTAGAGCTGAAGCTTTCTTT. Its translation is CASSYSGVRAEAFF.

This clone has a single count. The V and J genes are TRBV27 and TRBJ2-3; D might be TRBD2 (6 bases). Deletions cut 2 bases from V and 5 bases from J, with 8 bases between. Germline V lookup: CDR1 MNHEY, CDR2 SMNVEV (reference sequence). The CDR3 totals 13 residues. The DNA of the CDR3 is TGTGCCAGCAGTTTAATGCGGGGAGATACGCAGTATTTT. Translating gives CASSLMRGDTQYF.

The chain is built from TRBV28 and TRBJ2-7, with D possibly called TRBD1 or TRBD2 (6 bases each). Germline V lookup: CDR1 MDHEN, CDR2 SYDVKM. This CDR3 region has 15 residues. Trimming shortened V by 0 bases and J by 0 bases, and 9 bases separated the two germline ends. Here the CDR3 reads CASSLWRDTSYEQYF. For the CDR3, the DNA is TGTGCCAGCAGTTTATGGCGGGACACCTCCTACGAGCAGTACTTC. Together with reference TRBV28 and TRBJ2-7, the CDR3 gives the full variable domain: DVKVTQSSRYLVKRTGEKVFLECVQDMDHENMFWYRQDPGLGLRLIYFSYDVKMKEKGDIPEGYSVSREKKERFSLILESASTNQTSMYLCASSLWRDTSYEQYFGPGTRLTVT.

The chain has TRBV4-1 and TRBJ2-1; a weak D match, TRBD1 (6 bases). V was trimmed by 4 bases and J by 4 bases, leaving 14 bases between them. The V gene's germline CDR1 is MGHRA and CDR2 YSYEKL. The CDR3 is made up of 15 amino acids. The CDR3, as DNA: TGCGCCAGCAGCCTCTTGGGGGCGGGTTACAATGAGCAGTTCTTC. Its translation: CASSLLGAGYNEQFF.

In DNA form, the CDR3 reads TGTGCCAGCAGCCCAAAGGGGGGTTTCTCGGGGGCCAACGTCCTGACTTTC. Protein product: CASSPKGGFSGANVLTF. The J gene is TRBJ2-6, the V gene TRBV7-9; D is perhaps TRBD1 or TRBD2 (6 bases each). Trimming cost V 5 bases and J 4 bases, with 18 bases left between them. The CDR3 covers 17 residues. Per the germline V gene, CDR1 is SEHNR and CDR2 is FQNEAQ (reference sequence).

The J gene is TRBJ1-1, the V gene TRBV7-9, with no clear D. CDR3 length: 13 residues. Germline lookup yields CDR1 SEHNR and CDR2 FQNEAQ (reference sequence). V lost 7 bases, J lost 3 bases, and 12 bases lay in between. The CDR3 reads CASTLAADTEAFF. The CDR3 bases are TGTGCCAGCACCCTAGCAGCTGACACTGAAGCTTTCTTT.

This clone has only a few counts. The chain couples TRBV10-2 to TRBJ1-5; D is uncertain. The CDR3 is made up of 12 amino acids. V lost 3 bases and J 7 bases, leaving 7 bases between the germline ends. Germline loops: CDR1 WSHSY, CDR2 SAAADI. The CDR3 DNA is TGCGCCAGCAGTGACCAACGACAGCCCCAGCATTTT. Protein sequence: CASSDQRQPQHF.

V and J are TRBV2 and TRBJ1-4; TRBD1 matches at 11 bases. CDR3 length equals 12 residues. The V gene's germline CDR1 is SNHLY and CDR2 FYNNEI. The V and J ends lost 7 bases and 16 bases, in that order; junction bases with no gene match: 8. The CDR3 coding sequence is TGTGCCAGCACTGGACAGGGGGCGCCTGAGTTTTTT. It codes for CASTGQGAPEFF.

The CDR3 sequence is CASSPTEEETQYF. CDR3 coding DNA: TGTGCCAGTAGCCCGACCGAGGAGGAGACCCAGTACTTC. The V and J genes are TRBV19 and TRBJ2-5; D ambiguous. Between the trimmed V and J ends, which lost 6 bases and 5 bases, there was a span of 13 bases. Germline assignment: CDR1 LNHDA and CDR2 SQIVND (reference sequence). This CDR3 has 13 amino acids.

This chain links TRBV7-9 with TRBJ1-2; D gene ambiguous. Germline V gene data show CDR1 as SEHNR and CDR2 as FQNEAQ (reference sequence). This CDR3 region has 14 residues. V gave up 1 base and J gave up 6 bases, with 12 bases separating them. The DNA for the CDR3 is TGTGCCAGCAGCTTAGTTTTATGGAAAGATGGCTACACCTTC. Translation gives CASSLVLWKDGYTF.

This clone came up once. This chain links TRBV6-1 with TRBJ2-1, with D unclear. Trimming took 1 base from V and 15 from J, leaving 10 bases between them. CDR1 and CDR2 (germline): MNHNS, SASEGT. This CDR3 has 11 amino acids. Here the CDR3 reads CASSEDTFLFF. The CDR3 DNA is TGTGCCAGCAGTGAAGACACGTTCTTGTTCTTC.

CDR3 bases: TGTGCCAGCAGAACTACAGGTAGTAATGAAAAACTGTTTTTT. It encodes CASRTTGSNEKLFF. This chain links TRBV28 with TRBJ1-4; D is possibly TRBD1 (5 bases). The CDR3 is 14 residues long. V was clipped by 6 bases and J by 4 bases, with 12 bases between them. Germline V CDR1 and CDR2: MDHEN, SYDVKM. Full variable domain (remainder filled in from reference TRBV28 and TRBJ1-4): DVKVTQSSRYLVKRTGEKVFLECVQDMDHENMFWYRQDPGLGLRLIYFSYDVKMKEKGDIPEGYSVSREKKERFSLILESASTNQTSMYLCASRTTGSNEKLFFGSGTQLSVL.

This CDR3 is CASSRPTDTQYF. In DNA, the CDR3 is TGCGCCAGCAGCCGACCCACAGATACGCAGTATTTT. The chain recombines TRBV4-1 with TRBJ2-3; D uncertain. The CDR3 runs to 12 residues. V shed 4 bases and J shed 2 bases, with 4 bases lying between them. The germline gives CDR1 MGHRA, CDR2 YSYEKL.

The gene calls are TRBV10-2 and TRBJ1-6, with D possibly being TRBD1 (5 bases). The CDR3 length is 17 residues. V was pared by 4 bases and J by 5 bases, with 18 bases between. Looked up from germline, CDR1 is WSHSY and CDR2 is SAAADI. CDR3 residues: CASSGTAGLLNNSPLHF. The CDR3 DNA follows: TGCGCCAGCAGTGGGACCGCGGGACTCCTGAATAATTCACCCCTCCACTTT.

The chain combines TRBV19 with TRBJ2-1, with 10 positions matching TRBD2. Trimming took 5 bases from V and 6 from J; bases not matched to a gene: 7. There are 15 residues in the CDR3. Germline assignment: CDR1 LNHDA and CDR2 SQIVND (reference sequence). CDR3 nucleotides: TGTGCCAGTAGTGGCAGCGGGGGGGCTTTCAATGAGCAGTTCTTC. Protein sequence: CASSGSGGAFNEQFF.